This TCR beta chain came from a study of T cells in localized non-small cell lung cancer. Using immunoSEQ multiplex PCR, the repertoire was profiled, and TCRdb retains in-frame clones only, with some absent. This repertoire shows 64,000 or so clones, about nine tenths found once; its top ten account for almost 2%. This CDR3 is 15 amino acids long. The ends lost 1 base at V and 6 bases at J; junction bases unmatched: 7. Germline CDR1 is SGHRS and CDR2 is YFSETQ. The study, taken as a whole, reports: Turning up in adjacent lung were a median roughly 50 of the top 100 tumor clones. Longer overall survival was associated with a higher density of T cells in the blood. Only one tumor region went through sequencing, so heterogeneity may still be there. Tumor showed lower T cell clonality than uninvolved adjacent lung, where it was highest.

This clone was seen once. What it recognizes is unknown. This TCR derives from a woman aged 35 to 69 with stage I lung adenocarcinoma. The sequenced sample was peripheral blood, obtained before any cancer treatment. V usage is TRBV5-1 and J usage is TRBJ1-1, with 9 bases identical to TRBD1. The CDR3 sequence: CASSLPGQGKSEAFF. The CDR3 DNA reads TGCGCCAGCAGCTTGCCGGGACAGGGAAAATCTGAAGCTTTCTTT.